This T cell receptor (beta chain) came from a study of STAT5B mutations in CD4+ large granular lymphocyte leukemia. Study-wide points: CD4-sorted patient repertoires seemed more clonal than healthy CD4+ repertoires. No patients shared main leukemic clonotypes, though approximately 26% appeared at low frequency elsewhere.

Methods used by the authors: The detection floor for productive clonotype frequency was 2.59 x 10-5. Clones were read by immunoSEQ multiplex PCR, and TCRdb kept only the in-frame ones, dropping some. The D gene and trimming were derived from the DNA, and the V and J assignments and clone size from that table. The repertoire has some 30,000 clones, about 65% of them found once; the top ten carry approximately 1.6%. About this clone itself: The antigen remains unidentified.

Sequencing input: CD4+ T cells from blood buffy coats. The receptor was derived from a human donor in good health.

CDR3 sequence (DNA): TGTGCCATCGCCTCAGCAGGCATGAACACTGAAGCTTTCTTT. It specifies CAIASAGMNTEAFF. The chain joins TRBV10-3 to TRBJ1-1; D remains ambiguous. The CDR3 totals 14 residues. V was trimmed by 8 bases and J by 0 bases, leaving 13 bases between them. Germline CDR1 and CDR2: ENHRY and SYGVKD.